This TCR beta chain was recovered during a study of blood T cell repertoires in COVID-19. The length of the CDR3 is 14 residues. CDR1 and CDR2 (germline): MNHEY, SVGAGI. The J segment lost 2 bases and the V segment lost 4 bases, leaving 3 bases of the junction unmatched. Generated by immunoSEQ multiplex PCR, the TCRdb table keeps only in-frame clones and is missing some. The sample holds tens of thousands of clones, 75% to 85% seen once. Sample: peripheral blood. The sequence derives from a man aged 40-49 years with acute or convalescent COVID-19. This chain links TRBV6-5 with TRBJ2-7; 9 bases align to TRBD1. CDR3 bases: TGTGCCAGCAGTTCCGGGACAGGGACCTACGAGCAGTACGTC. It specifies CASSSGTGTYEQYV.